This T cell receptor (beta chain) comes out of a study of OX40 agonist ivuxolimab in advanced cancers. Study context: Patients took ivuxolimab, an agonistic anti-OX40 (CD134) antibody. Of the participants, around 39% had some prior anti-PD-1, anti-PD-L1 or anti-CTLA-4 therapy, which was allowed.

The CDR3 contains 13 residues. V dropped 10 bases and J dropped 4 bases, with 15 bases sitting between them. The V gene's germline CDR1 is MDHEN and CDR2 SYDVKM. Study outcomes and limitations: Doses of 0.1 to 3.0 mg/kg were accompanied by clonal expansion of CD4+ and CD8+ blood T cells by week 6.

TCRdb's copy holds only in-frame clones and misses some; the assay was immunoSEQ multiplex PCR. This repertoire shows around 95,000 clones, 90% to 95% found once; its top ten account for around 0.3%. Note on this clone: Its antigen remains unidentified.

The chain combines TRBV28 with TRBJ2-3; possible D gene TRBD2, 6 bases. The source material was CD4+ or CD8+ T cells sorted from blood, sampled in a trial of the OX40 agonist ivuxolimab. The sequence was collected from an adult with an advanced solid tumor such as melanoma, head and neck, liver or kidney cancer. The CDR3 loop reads CATVPRLADTQYF. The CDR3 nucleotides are TGTGCCACCGTACCCCGACTAGCAGATACGCAGTATTTT.